This TCR beta chain is from a study of T cell changes during pregnancy in multiple sclerosis. The repertoire was sequenced with immunoSEQ multiplex PCR; TCRdb's copy has only in-frame clones and lacks some. The sample has some 28,000 clones, about 90% seen once. Germline V gives CDR1 MNHNY, CDR2 SVGAGI (reference sequence). This CDR3 contains 12 residues. Trimming left V 7 bases short and J 5 bases short, with 11 bases between. The J gene is TRBJ1-2, the V gene TRBV6-6; no definite D call. This TCR came from a female donor with multiple sclerosis, enrolled in a pregnancy study. Sequencing used CD8+ T cells from peripheral blood mononuclear cells, obtained before pregnancy. CDR3 loop: CASTDGSYGYTF. CDR3 DNA: TGTGCCAGCACCGACGGGTCATATGGCTACACCTTC.